The clone carrying this TCR beta chain was counted a few times. The sample originates from a study of T-cell reconstitution after alpha-beta-depleted transplantation in children. The TCRbeta library was prepared with unique molecular identifiers. From the PCR reads, TCRdb called clonotypes with MiXCR, one entry per CDR3 protein. The data hold about a million distinct CDR3 sequences, with roughly 31% observed a single time. Material: PBMCs, mostly from graft donor cells, obtained 360 days after TCRalphabeta/CD19-depleted stem cell transplant. The receptor comes from a boy younger than two who had a stem cell transplant for SCID, so the T cells may come from the graft donor.

Written as DNA, the CDR3 is TGTGCCAGCAGGGAAGGGGGCGGCTACACCTTC. This encodes CASREGGGYTF. The J gene is TRBJ1-2, the V gene TRBV27, with 7 bases matching TRBD1. CDR1 is MNHEY and CDR2 is SMNVEV in the germline V gene (reference sequence). CDR3 length: 11 residues. V gave up 6 bases and J gave up 8 bases; unmatched junction bases: 3.